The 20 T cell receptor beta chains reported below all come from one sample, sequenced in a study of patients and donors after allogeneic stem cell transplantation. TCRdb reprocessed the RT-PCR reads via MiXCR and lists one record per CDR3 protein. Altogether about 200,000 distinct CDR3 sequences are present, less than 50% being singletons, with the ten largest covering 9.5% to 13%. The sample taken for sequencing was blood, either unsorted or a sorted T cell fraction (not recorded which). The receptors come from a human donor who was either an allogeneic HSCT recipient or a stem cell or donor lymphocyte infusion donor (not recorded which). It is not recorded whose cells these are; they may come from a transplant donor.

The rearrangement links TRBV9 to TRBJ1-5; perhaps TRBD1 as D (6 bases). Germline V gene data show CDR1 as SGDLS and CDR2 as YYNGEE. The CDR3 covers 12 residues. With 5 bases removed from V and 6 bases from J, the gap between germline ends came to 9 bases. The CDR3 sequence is CASSGGGQPQHF. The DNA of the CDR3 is TGTGCCAGCAGTGGAGGGGGTCAGCCCCAGCATTTT. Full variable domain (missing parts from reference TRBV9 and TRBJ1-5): DSGVTQTPKHLITATGQRVTLRCSPRSGDLSVYWYQQSLDQGLQFLIQYYNGEERAKGNILERFSAQQFPDLHSELNLSSLELGDSALYFCASSGGGQPQHFGDGTRLSIL.

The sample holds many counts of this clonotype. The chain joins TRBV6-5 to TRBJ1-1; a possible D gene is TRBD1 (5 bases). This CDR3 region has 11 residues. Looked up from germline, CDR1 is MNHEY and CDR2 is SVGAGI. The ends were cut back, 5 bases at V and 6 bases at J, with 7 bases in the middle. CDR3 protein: CASSQGSEAFF. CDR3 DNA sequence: TGTGCCAGCAGTCAGGGTTCTGAAGCTTTCTTT.

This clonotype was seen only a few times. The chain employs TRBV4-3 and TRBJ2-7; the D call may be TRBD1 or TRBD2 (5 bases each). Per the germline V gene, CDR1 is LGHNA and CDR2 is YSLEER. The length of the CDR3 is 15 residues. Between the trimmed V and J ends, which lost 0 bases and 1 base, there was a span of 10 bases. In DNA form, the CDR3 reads TGCGCCAGCAGCCAAGACCGGGACCGATCCTACGAGCAGTACTTC. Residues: CASSQDRDRSYEQYF.

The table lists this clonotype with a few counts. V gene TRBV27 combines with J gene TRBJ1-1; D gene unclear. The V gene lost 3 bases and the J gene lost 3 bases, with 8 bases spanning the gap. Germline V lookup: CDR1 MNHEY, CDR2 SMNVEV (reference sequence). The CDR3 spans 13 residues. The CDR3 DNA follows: TGTGCCAGCAGTTTCCTTCTTGACACTGAAGCTTTCTTT. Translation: CASSFLLDTEAFF.

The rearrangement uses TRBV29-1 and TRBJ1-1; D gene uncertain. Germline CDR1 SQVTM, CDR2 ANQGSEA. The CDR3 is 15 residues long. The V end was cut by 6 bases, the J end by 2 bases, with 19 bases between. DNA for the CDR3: TGCAGCGTCATAAGAGAGGGTTTGGTAAACACTGAAGCTTTCTTT. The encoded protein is CSVIREGLVNTEAFF.

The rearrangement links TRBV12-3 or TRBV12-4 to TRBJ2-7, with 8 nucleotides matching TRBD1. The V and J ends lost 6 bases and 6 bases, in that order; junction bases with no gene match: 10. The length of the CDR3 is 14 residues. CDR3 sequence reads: CASRSTGAAREQYF. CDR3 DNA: TGTGCCAGCAGATCGACAGGGGCGGCGCGCGAGCAGTACTTC.

This CDR3 is CASSLRARKLFF. DNA of the CDR3: TGCGCCAGCAGCCTACGGGCCCGAAAACTGTTTTTT. The V and J genes are TRBV4-1 and TRBJ1-4; D uncertain. CDR1 is MGHRA and CDR2 is YSYEKL in the germline V gene. The V gene lost 4 bases and the J gene lost 10 bases, with 10 bases spanning the gap. CDR3 length: 12 residues.

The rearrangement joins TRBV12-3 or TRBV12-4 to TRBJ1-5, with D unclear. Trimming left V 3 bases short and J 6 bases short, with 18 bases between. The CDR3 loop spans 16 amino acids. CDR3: CASSFLLLDAGQPQHF. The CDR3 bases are TGTGCCAGCAGTTTTCTTCTACTGGACGCCGGTCAGCCCCAGCATTTT.

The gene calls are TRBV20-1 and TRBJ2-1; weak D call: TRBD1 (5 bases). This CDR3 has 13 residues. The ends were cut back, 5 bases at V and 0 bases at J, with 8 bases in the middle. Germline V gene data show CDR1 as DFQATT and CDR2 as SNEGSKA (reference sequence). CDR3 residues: CSAPRVSYNEQFF. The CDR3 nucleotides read TGCAGTGCTCCCAGGGTCTCCTACAATGAGCAGTTCTTC.

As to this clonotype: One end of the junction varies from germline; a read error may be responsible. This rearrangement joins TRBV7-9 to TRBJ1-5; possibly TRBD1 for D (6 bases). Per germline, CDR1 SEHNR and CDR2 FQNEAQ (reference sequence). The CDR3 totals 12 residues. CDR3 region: CASSSTQGINVF. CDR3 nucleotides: TGTGCCAGCAGCTCCACACAGGGTATCAATGTTTTT.

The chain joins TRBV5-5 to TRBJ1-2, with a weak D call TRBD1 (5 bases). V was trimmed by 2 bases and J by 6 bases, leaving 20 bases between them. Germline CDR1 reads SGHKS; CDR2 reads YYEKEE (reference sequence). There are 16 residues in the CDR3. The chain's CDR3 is CASSFLPGVREDGYTF. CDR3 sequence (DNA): TGTGCCAGCAGCTTCTTACCGGGGGTTCGGGAGGATGGCTACACCTTC.

CDR3 sequence reads: CASSHPGTLSTEAFF. The CDR3 region has the DNA TGCGCCAGCAGCCATCCGGGCACCTTGAGCACTGAAGCTTTCTTT. The chain uses TRBV4-1 and TRBJ1-1, with D uncertain. Germline V gene sequence: CDR1 MGHRA, CDR2 YSYEKL. The CDR3 spans 15 residues. Trimming left V 3 bases short and J 4 bases short, with 15 bases between.

This CDR3 is CASSATGNYGYTF. Written as DNA, the CDR3 is TGCGCCAGCAGCGCGACAGGGAACTATGGCTACACCTTC. This chain connects TRBV5-1 to TRBJ1-2; TRBD1 matches at 7 bases. This CDR3 is built from 13 residues. J lost 2 bases, V lost 4 bases, and 2 bases had no gene match. Germline V gives CDR1 SGHRS, CDR2 YFSETQ.

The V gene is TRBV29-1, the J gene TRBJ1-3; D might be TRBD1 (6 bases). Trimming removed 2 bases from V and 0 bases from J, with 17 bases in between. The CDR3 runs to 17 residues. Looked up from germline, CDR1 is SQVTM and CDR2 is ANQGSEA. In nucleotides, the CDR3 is TGCAGCGTTGAAAAGCGGGGGGACATTGCCTCTGGAAACACCATATATTTT. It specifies CSVEKRGDIASGNTIYF.

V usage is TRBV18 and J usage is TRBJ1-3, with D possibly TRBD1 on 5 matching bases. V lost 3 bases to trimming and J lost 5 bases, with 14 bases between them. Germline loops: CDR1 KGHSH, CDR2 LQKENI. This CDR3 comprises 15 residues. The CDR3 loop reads CASSPNSGTRNTIYF. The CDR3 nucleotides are TGTGCCAGCTCACCTAACTCAGGGACCAGAAACACCATATATTTT.

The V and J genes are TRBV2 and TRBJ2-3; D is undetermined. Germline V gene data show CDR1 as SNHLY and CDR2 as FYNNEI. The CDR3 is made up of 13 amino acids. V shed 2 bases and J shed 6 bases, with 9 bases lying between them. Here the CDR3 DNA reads TGTGCCAGCAGTGAAACTAATTGGGATACGCAGTATTTT. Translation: CASSETNWDTQYF.

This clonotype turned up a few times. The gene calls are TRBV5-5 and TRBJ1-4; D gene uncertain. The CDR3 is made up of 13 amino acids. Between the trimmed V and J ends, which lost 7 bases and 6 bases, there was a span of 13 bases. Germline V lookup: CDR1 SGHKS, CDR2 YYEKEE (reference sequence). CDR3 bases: TGTGCCAGCCAGAAGGTAGTAGATGAAAAACTGTTTTTT. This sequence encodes CASQKVVDEKLFF.

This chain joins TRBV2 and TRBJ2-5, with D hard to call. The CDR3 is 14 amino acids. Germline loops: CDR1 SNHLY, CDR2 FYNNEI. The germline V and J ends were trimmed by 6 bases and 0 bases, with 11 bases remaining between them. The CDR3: CASSPEVYQETQYF. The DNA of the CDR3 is TGTGCCAGCAGCCCAGAGGTGTACCAAGAGACCCAGTACTTC.

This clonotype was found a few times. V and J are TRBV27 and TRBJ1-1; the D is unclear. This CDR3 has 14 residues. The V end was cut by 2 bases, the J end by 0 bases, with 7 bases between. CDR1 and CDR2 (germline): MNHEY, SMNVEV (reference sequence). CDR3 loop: CASSLPGMNTEAFF. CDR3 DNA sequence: TGTGCCAGCAGTTTACCCGGAATGAACACTGAAGCTTTCTTT.

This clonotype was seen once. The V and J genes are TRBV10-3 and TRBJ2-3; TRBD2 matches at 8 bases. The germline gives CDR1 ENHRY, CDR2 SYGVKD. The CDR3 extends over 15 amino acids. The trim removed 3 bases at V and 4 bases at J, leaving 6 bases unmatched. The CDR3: CAISDNRGGSDTQYF. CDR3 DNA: TGTGCCATCAGTGACAACCGGGGGGGCTCAGATACGCAGTATTTT.